The clone carrying this T cell receptor beta chain occurred a few times. Its antigen is currently unknown. 5'RACE, which relied on constant-segment primers, yielded TCR alpha and TCR beta cDNA libraries carrying sample barcodes and UMIs. TCRdb re-derived calls from the 5' RACE reads in MiXCR, one entry per CDR3 protein. The data contain 500,000 to 650,000 distinct CDR3 sequences, about 20% of them singletons. This entry belongs to a study of T-cell memory formation after mild COVID-19. Study-level findings and limits: Whether second-wave clones peaking at day 37 were SARS-CoV-2 specific went unconfirmed. Pre-infection memory carried some responding clones, suggesting that cross-reactive memory joined.

The sequenced sample consisted of PBMCs or a T cell subset sorted from them (not recorded which). The clonotype was recovered from an adult woman who had mild COVID-19 (a few samples of this study predate the infection). Cell type and time point are not known.

The CDR3 protein is CSVSVRPREGQPQHF. The CDR3 region has the DNA TGCAGCGTGTCGGTCAGGCCCCGGGAAGGACAGCCCCAGCATTTT. This chain connects TRBV29-1 to TRBJ1-5; D unresolved. V lost 6 bases, J lost 7 bases, and 22 bases lay in between. This CDR3 has 15 amino acids. Looked up from germline, CDR1 is SQVTM and CDR2 is ANQGSEA.